What follows are 27 T cell receptor beta chains derived from one specimen sequenced in a study of response to subunit inactivated influenza vaccine. TCRdb analysed the RT-PCR reads with MiXCR anew, one entry per CDR3 protein. The repertoire holds around 760,000 distinct CDR3 sequences, with about 14% as singletons. The sample was PBMCs from blood, taken 14 to 15 days before vaccination. These receptors were obtained from a man in his fifties or sixties who received an inactivated influenza vaccine.

The gene calls are TRBV20-1 and TRBJ2-7; the match to TRBD2 covers 8 bases. CDR3 length: 13 residues. After removal of 1 base from V and 9 bases from J, the junction contained 8 bases not matched to a gene. The V gene's germline CDR1 is DFQATT and CDR2 SNEGSKA (reference sequence). CDR3 nucleotide sequence: TGCAGTGCTAGAGCCGATAGCGGGGATGGGCAGTACTTC. It codes for CSARADSGDGQYF.

CDR3 coding DNA: TGTGCCAGCAGCCAGTCTGCGGGAGGGCCTTACGAGCAGTACTTC. Residues: CASSQSAGGPYEQYF. The chain combines TRBV7-2 with TRBJ2-7; 9 bases agree with TRBD2. Germline trimming cut 5 bases from V and 4 bases from J; bases unmatched to any gene: 9. Per germline, CDR1 SGHTA and CDR2 FQGNSA. The CDR3 is 15 residues long.

This clonotype occurred a few times. The rearrangement links TRBV29-1 to TRBJ1-2; D unclear. CDR1 and CDR2 (germline): SQVTM, ANQGSEA. V was trimmed by 3 bases and J by 0 bases, leaving 5 bases between them. The CDR3 totals 12 residues. This chain's CDR3 is CSVESTNYGYTF. CDR3 nucleotides: TGCAGCGTTGAGAGCACTAACTATGGCTACACCTTC.

The chain has TRBV7-9 and TRBJ2-7; a possible D gene is TRBD1 (5 bases). The CDR3 is 15 amino acids. CDR1 is SEHNR, CDR2 FQNEAQ, per germline (reference sequence). V was shortened by 6 bases and J by 5 bases, with 20 bases between the two germline ends. CDR3 sequence (DNA): TGTGCCAGCAGTAAAATCTGGGGCCGGATCGACGAGCAGTACTTC. It encodes CASSKIWGRIDEQYF.

This clonotype was picked up a small number of times. This chain uses TRBV18 with TRBJ2-3; the D is unclear. Germline-derived CDR1 and CDR2 are KGHSH and LQKENI. V was shortened by 7 bases and J by 1 base, with 9 bases between the two germline ends. CDR3 length: 13 residues. This CDR3 is CASCPPGTDTQYF. CDR3 bases: TGTGCCAGCTGCCCACCGGGCACAGATACGCAGTATTTT.

The rearrangement links TRBV7-9 to TRBJ2-1; TRBD2 is a possible D gene (6 bases). The CDR3 is 16 residues long. CDR1 and CDR2 from the germline V gene are SEHNR and FQNEAQ (reference sequence). With 0 bases removed from V and 4 bases from J, the gap between germline ends came to 13 bases. The CDR3 spells CASSLALSGSYNEQFF. CDR3 DNA: TGTGCCAGCAGCTTAGCGCTCAGCGGGTCATACAATGAGCAGTTCTTC.

This clonotype was seen only a few times. The genes are TRBV24-1 and TRBJ2-7, with D possibly being TRBD2 (7 bases). From germline, CDR1 is KGHDR and CDR2 SFDVKD. This CDR3 spans 13 amino acids. With 6 bases removed from V and 5 bases from J, the gap between germline ends came to 13 bases. The CDR3 here is CATSPGGENEQYF. For the CDR3, the DNA is TGTGCCACCAGTCCGGGGGGCGAGAACGAGCAGTACTTC.

This clonotype turned up a few times. The chain employs TRBV5-1 and TRBJ1-1; no definite D call. Germline CDR1 is SGHRS and CDR2 is YFSETQ. V gave up 0 bases and J gave up 1 base, with 10 bases separating them. There are 15 residues in the CDR3. For the CDR3, the DNA is TGCGCCAGCAGCTTGGGGGGTACGGCGAACACTGAAGCTTTCTTT. It translates to CASSLGGTANTEAFF. The whole variable domain, filled in from reference TRBV5-1 and TRBJ1-1, reads KAGVTQTPRYLIKTRGQQVTLSCSPISGHRSVSWYQQTPGQGLQFLFEYFSETQRNKGNFPGRFSGRQFSNSRSEMNVSTLELGDSALYLCASSLGGTANTEAFFGQGTRLTVV.

This clonotype appeared once. The chain combines TRBV2 with TRBJ2-1; 9 nucleotides agree with TRBD2. This CDR3 comprises 14 residues. Germline V gene data show CDR1 as SNHLY and CDR2 as FYNNEI. The trim removed 4 bases at V and 8 bases at J, leaving 6 bases unmatched. The CDR3 region is CASSVLAGVDEQFF. The CDR3 bases are TGTGCCAGCAGTGTCTTAGCGGGGGTCGATGAGCAGTTCTTC.

The rearrangement uses TRBV28 and TRBJ2-1, with TRBD2 identical over 11 bases. CDR1 is MDHEN, CDR2 SYDVKM, per germline. The junction had 6 bases not matched to a gene; V was cut back by 2 bases and J by 0 bases. There are 18 residues in the CDR3. The CDR3, as DNA: TGTGCCAGCAGTTTAACTAGCGGGAGCTTTAGCTCCTACAATGAGCAGTTCTTC. Translated: CASSLTSGSFSSYNEQFF.

The chain uses TRBV20-1 and TRBJ2-3; D gene ambiguous. Germline assignment: CDR1 DFQATT and CDR2 SNEGSKA (reference sequence). V was cut by 4 bases and J by 1 base, with 9 bases left in between. This CDR3 region has 13 residues. This CDR3 reads CSAIKPGTDTQYF. DNA for the CDR3: TGCAGTGCTATTAAGCCCGGCACAGATACGCAGTATTTT.

The rearrangement joins TRBV5-1 to TRBJ2-1, with TRBD1 matching over 10 bases. The CDR3 sequence is 13 residues long. CDR1 is SGHRS, CDR2 YFSETQ, per germline. CDR3 in amino acids: CASGTGERGEQFF. DNA for the CDR3: TGCGCTTCCGGGACAGGGGAACGGGGTGAGCAGTTCTTC.

The V gene is TRBV11-2, the J gene TRBJ2-7; D might be TRBD2 (6 bases). Germline lookup yields CDR1 SGHAT and CDR2 FQNNGV. The V end was cut by 0 bases, the J end by 2 bases, with 14 bases between. This CDR3 has 16 amino acids. DNA for the CDR3: TGTGCCAGCAGCTTAGAGGGACTTCAGGACCCCTACGAGCAGTACTTC. Translation: CASSLEGLQDPYEQYF.

The chain carries TRBV7-2 and TRBJ2-2; 10 bases align to TRBD2. The CDR3 spans 14 residues. The trim removed 5 bases at V and 8 bases at J, leaving 5 bases unmatched. The germline V gene has CDR1 SGHTA and CDR2 FQGNSA. CDR3 residues: CASSPLAGAGELFF. The CDR3 DNA follows: TGTGCCAGCAGCCCGCTAGCGGGAGCGGGGGAGCTGTTTTTT.

V usage is TRBV27 and J usage is TRBJ1-1; D is undetermined. V lost 2 bases and J lost 5, with 12 bases in between. The germline CDR1 and CDR2 sequences are MNHEY and SMNVEV (reference sequence). There are 14 residues in the CDR3. This chain's CDR3 is CASSLKDGRTEAFF. The CDR3 DNA sequence: TGTGCCAGCAGTTTAAAGGATGGCCGGACTGAAGCTTTCTTT.

V and J are TRBV7-2 and TRBJ2-1; D perhaps matches TRBD2 (6 bases). The germline V gene has CDR1 SGHTA and CDR2 FQGNSA. This CDR3 spans 12 amino acids. The CDR3 reads CAAGYHYNEQFF. The DNA for the CDR3 is TGTGCGGCGGGGTACCACTACAATGAGCAGTTCTTC.

CDR3 sequence (DNA): TGTGCCAGCAGCTTAACGGGGGCGGGAAACAATGAGCAGTTCTTC. It encodes CASSLTGAGNNEQFF. The chain couples TRBV7-3 to TRBJ2-1; either TRBD1 or TRBD2 may fit D (6 bases each). The CDR3 totals 15 residues. Germline lookup yields CDR1 SGHTA and CDR2 FQGTGA. V lost 0 bases to trimming and J lost 5 bases, with 11 bases between them. The complete variable domain, with remaining parts taken from reference TRBV7-3 and TRBJ2-1, reads GAGVSQTPSNKVTEKGKYVELRCDPISGHTALYWYRQSLGQGPEFLIYFQGTGAADDSGLPNDRFFAVRPEGSVSTLKIQRTERGDSAVYLCASSLTGAGNNEQFFGPGTRLTVL.

In its sample, this clonotype was seen a few times. This CDR3 is CASSPSGGSDTQYF. The CDR3 nucleotides read TGTGCCAGCAGTCCTAGCGGGGGGTCAGATACGCAGTATTTT. The genes are TRBV12-3 or TRBV12-4 and TRBJ2-3, with TRBD2 matching 11 bases. The J segment lost 4 bases and the V segment lost 5 bases, leaving 2 bases of the junction unmatched. The CDR3 loop spans 14 amino acids.

J is TRBJ1-6 and V is TRBV9; weak D call: TRBD1 (6 bases). Trimming pared 3 bases from V and 8 bases from J, leaving 15 bases between. The CDR3 is 15 amino acids. Germline V CDR1 and CDR2: SGDLS, YYNGEE. The CDR3 coding sequence is TGTGCCAGCAGCGCCCTAGGACAGACCGATTCACCCCTCCACTTT. Its protein product is CASSALGQTDSPLHF.

V usage is TRBV6-5 and J usage is TRBJ1-4; 8 bases match TRBD1. Germline V lookup: CDR1 MNHEY, CDR2 SVGAGI. V trimming: 0 bases; J trimming: 6 bases; junction bases outside the gene matches: 3. This CDR3 contains 15 residues. The DNA for the CDR3 is TGTGCCAGCAGTTACTCGCGGACAGGGTATGAAAAACTGTTTTTT. Protein product: CASSYSRTGYEKLFF.

This rearrangement joins TRBV12-3 or TRBV12-4 to TRBJ2-5, with 7 bases matching TRBD2. V was clipped by 6 bases and J by 4 bases; unmatched bases: 5. The CDR3 covers 13 residues. CDR3 DNA: TGTGCCAGCAGCCCTGGACTAGTAGAGACCCAGTACTTC. The encoded protein is CASSPGLVETQYF.

This chain joins TRBV20-1 and TRBJ1-5; tentative D call: TRBD1 (5 bases). V was pared by 6 bases and J by 5 bases, with 20 bases between. The CDR3 runs 15 residues. Germline CDR1 and CDR2: DFQATT and SNEGSKA (reference sequence). This CDR3 reads CSARAAGRGDQPQHF. Here the CDR3 DNA reads TGCAGTGCCCGGGCGGCGGGAAGAGGGGATCAGCCCCAGCATTTT.

The CDR3 is CASSSLTGGRAYEQYF. CDR3 sequence (DNA): TGTGCCAGCAGTTCCTTGACAGGGGGCAGGGCCTACGAGCAGTACTTC. V usage is TRBV28 and J usage is TRBJ2-7, with 10 positions matching TRBD1. The CDR3 totals 16 residues. Per the germline V gene, CDR1 is MDHEN and CDR2 is SYDVKM. Trimming removed 4 bases from V and 2 bases from J; junction bases left unmatched: 8.

V is TRBV15 and J is TRBJ1-1; 10 positions match TRBD1. Germline V gene data show CDR1 as LNHNV and CDR2 as YYDKDF (reference sequence). The junction had 11 bases not matched to a gene; V was cut back by 6 bases and J by 1 base. The CDR3 loop spans 17 amino acids. CDR3 residues: CATRPGTGVRKNTEAFF. The DNA of the CDR3 is TGTGCCACCAGACCTGGGACAGGGGTAAGGAAGAACACTGAAGCTTTCTTT.

The gene calls are TRBV6-1 and TRBJ2-2, with TRBD2 as a possible D gene (5 bases). This CDR3 has 14 amino acids. Germline V gene data show CDR1 as MNHNS and CDR2 as SASEGT. The germline V and J ends were trimmed by 8 bases and 7 bases, with 17 bases remaining between them. This CDR3 is CASSAFMGVGELFF. CDR3 nucleotides: TGTGCCAGCTCCGCATTCATGGGAGTCGGGGAGCTGTTTTTT.

This clonotype was counted between two and nine times. V usage is TRBV5-1 and J usage is TRBJ2-7; 9 bases map to TRBD2. CDR3 length: 15 residues. From germline, CDR1 is SGHRS and CDR2 YFSETQ. J lost 6 bases, V lost 4 bases, and 11 bases had no gene match. The CDR3 sequence: CASSLGGTSNSEQYF. In nucleotides, the CDR3 is TGCGCCAGCAGCCTGGGCGGGACTAGCAACAGCGAGCAGTACTTC.

This clonotype was observed at least ten times. V usage is TRBV7-2 and J usage is TRBJ2-1; D gene uncertain. V gave up 1 base and J gave up 2 bases, with 9 bases separating them. The CDR3 is 15 amino acids. The V gene's germline CDR1 is SGHTA and CDR2 FQGNSA. This chain's CDR3 is CASSLVGDAYNEQFF. The DNA for the CDR3 is TGTGCCAGCAGCTTAGTTGGGGATGCCTACAATGAGCAGTTCTTC.